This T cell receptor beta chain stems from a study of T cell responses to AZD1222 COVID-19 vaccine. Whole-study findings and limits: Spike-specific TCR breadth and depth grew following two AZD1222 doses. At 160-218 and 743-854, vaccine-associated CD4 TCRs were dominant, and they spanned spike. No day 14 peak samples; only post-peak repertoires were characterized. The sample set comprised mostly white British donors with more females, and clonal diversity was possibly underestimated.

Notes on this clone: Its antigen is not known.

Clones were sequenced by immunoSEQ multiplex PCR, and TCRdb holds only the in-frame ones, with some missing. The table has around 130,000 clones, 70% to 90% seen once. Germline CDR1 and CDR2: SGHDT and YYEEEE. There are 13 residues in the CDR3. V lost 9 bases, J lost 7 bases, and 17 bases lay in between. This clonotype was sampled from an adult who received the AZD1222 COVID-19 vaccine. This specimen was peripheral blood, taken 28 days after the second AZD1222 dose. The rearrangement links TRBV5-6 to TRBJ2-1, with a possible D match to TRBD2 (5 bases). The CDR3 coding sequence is TGTGCCACCTCGCCGGAGACGGGGAATGAGCAGTTCTTC. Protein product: CATSPETGNEQFF. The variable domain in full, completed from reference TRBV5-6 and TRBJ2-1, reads DAGVTQSPTHLIKTRGQQVTLRCSPKSGHDTVSWYQQALGQGPQFIFQYYEEEERQRGNFPDRFSGHQFPNYSSELNVNALLLGDSALYLCATSPETGNEQFFGPGTRLTVL.